The 26 T cell receptor beta chains reported below all come from one sample, sequenced in a study of control samples from healthy donors and cancer patients. Method: immunoSEQ multiplex PCR; TCRdb's copy keeps in-frame clones and lacks some. The data contain under 150,000 clones, around 90% of them singletons. The sequenced sample was blood. Source of these receptors: a man aged 30-40 years in good health.

This clone was observed once. The genes are TRBV6-5 and TRBJ2-2; D gene unclear. Trimming left V 7 bases short and J 1 base short, with 4 bases between. The CDR3 loop spans 12 amino acids. Germline V gene lookup returns CDR1 MNHEY and CDR2 SVGAGI. The DNA for the CDR3 is TGTGCCAGCACCAGGAACACCGGGGAGCTGTTTTTT. Protein product: CASTRNTGELFF.

The J gene is TRBJ1-5, the V gene TRBV10-3; no clear D. V was shortened by 3 bases and J by 1 base, with 4 bases between the two germline ends. The CDR3 length is 13 residues. Germline loops: CDR1 ENHRY, CDR2 SYGVKD. For the CDR3, the DNA is TGTGCCATCAGTGAAGGGAGCAATCAGCCCCAGCATTTT. Translating gives CAISEGSNQPQHF.

The chain couples TRBV4-1 to TRBJ1-2; 7 bases are shared with TRBD1. CDR1 is MGHRA and CDR2 is YSYEKL in the germline V gene. V lost 3 bases to trimming and J lost 8 bases; unmatched junction nucleotides: 12. The CDR3 is 15 amino acids. DNA of the CDR3: TGCGCCAGCAGCCAGAGCGGGACAGCCGCTCGGGGCTACACCTTC. It translates to CASSQSGTAARGYTF.

The chain recombines TRBV12-5 with TRBJ2-7; tentatively, D is TRBD2 (5 bases). The V and J ends lost 4 bases and 8 bases respectively, with 9 bases between them. The length of the CDR3 is 11 residues. Looked up from germline, CDR1 is LGHNT and CDR2 is FRNRAP. CDR3 in DNA: TGTGCTAGTGGTTCCGCTAGCAAGCAGTACTTC. Its translation: CASGSASKQYF.

This chain uses TRBV24-1 with TRBJ2-3; possibly TRBD2 for D (6 bases). There are 16 residues in the CDR3. Germline V gives CDR1 KGHDR, CDR2 SFDVKD. V was shortened by 4 bases and J by 0 bases, with 13 bases between the two germline ends. The CDR3 spells CATSDLGTSSTDTQYF. The CDR3 DNA follows: TGTGCCACCAGTGACCTAGGGACTTCTAGCACAGATACGCAGTATTTT.

This chain joins TRBV12-3 or TRBV12-4 and TRBJ1-1; D not certain. The CDR3 consists of 13 residues. V shed 7 bases and J shed 1 base, with 10 bases lying between them. The CDR3 sequence: CASIKTANTEAFF. The CDR3 DNA reads TGTGCCAGCATCAAGACGGCGAACACTGAAGCTTTCTTT.

The sample holds one count of this clone. This chain uses TRBV25-1 with TRBJ2-5; 9 bases align to TRBD2. CDR3 length: 15 residues. CDR1 and CDR2 from the germline V gene are MGHDK and SYGVNS. V was clipped by 3 bases and J by 4 bases; unmatched bases: 6. CDR3 nucleotides: TGTGCCAGCAGTGAGGGTAGCGGGAGTGGAGAGACCCAGTACTTC. Translated, it gives CASSEGSGSGETQYF.

The rearrangement joins TRBV5-5 to TRBJ2-7; D is possibly TRBD1 (6 bases). Trimming cost V 4 bases and J 2 bases, with 13 bases left between them. The germline gives CDR1 SGHKS, CDR2 YYEKEE (reference sequence). CDR3 length equals 14 residues. Written as DNA, the CDR3 is TGTGCCAGCAGCCGAGAGGGGACACCCTACGAGCAGTACTTC. This gives the protein CASSREGTPYEQYF. Based on the CDR3 plus reference TRBV5-5 and TRBJ2-7, the full variable domain is DAGVTQSPTHLIKTRGQQVTLRCSPISGHKSVSWYQQVLGQGPQFIFQYYEKEERGRGNFPDRFSARQFPNYSSELNVNALLLGDSALYLCASSREGTPYEQYFGPGTRLTVT.

This chain joins TRBV4-1 and TRBJ1-5; D remains ambiguous. The CDR3 runs 15 residues. V lost 1 base to trimming and J lost 7 bases, with 14 bases between them. CDR1 is MGHRA, CDR2 YSYEKL, per germline. The CDR3 nucleotides read TGCGCCAGCAGCCAAGTCCTCGGGGATTTCCAGCCCCAGCATTTT. Amino acids: CASSQVLGDFQPQHF.

V gene TRBV27 combines with J gene TRBJ2-1; 9 nucleotides match TRBD2. V lost 3 bases, J lost 7 bases, and 19 bases stayed unmatched. Germline CDR1 MNHEY, CDR2 SMNVEV (reference sequence). The CDR3 loop spans 19 amino acids. CDR3 amino acids: CASSFRAPSLAGVENEQFF. In DNA form, the CDR3 reads TGTGCCAGCAGTTTCCGCGCCCCCTCCTTAGCGGGAGTCGAGAATGAGCAGTTCTTC.

The rearrangement uses TRBV3-1 (or the pseudogene TRBV3-2) and TRBJ1-2; D is undetermined. Germline CDR1 and CDR2: LGHDT and YNNKEL (reference sequence). The CDR3 totals 12 residues. Trimming removed 1 base at V and 8 bases at J, with 8 bases between. The CDR3 is CASSQVPSGYTF. DNA of the CDR3: TGTGCCAGCAGCCAAGTCCCGTCCGGCTACACCTTC.

This chain joins TRBV6-5 and TRBJ2-7; 9 positions agree with TRBD1. The CDR3 totals 15 residues. In germline, CDR1 is MNHEY, CDR2 SVGAGI. The junction had 7 bases not matched to a gene; V was cut back by 6 bases and J by 1 base. CDR3 DNA sequence: TGTGCCAGCAGCCACGCGACAGGGGGTTCCTACGAGCAGTACTTC. It codes for CASSHATGGSYEQYF.

The chain is built from TRBV28 and TRBJ1-2; 10 bases agree with TRBD1. The CDR3 consists of 14 residues. Per the germline V gene, CDR1 is MDHEN and CDR2 is SYDVKM. Trimming removed 6 bases from V and 3 bases from J; junction bases left unmatched: 4. The CDR3 loop reads CASRGQGQDYGYTF. Written as DNA, the CDR3 is TGTGCCAGCAGGGGACAGGGGCAAGACTATGGCTACACCTTC.

This clone was counted once. The V call is TRBV4-1, the J call TRBJ2-1, with 9 nucleotides matching TRBD2. The CDR3 length is 17 residues. Looked up from germline, CDR1 is MGHRA and CDR2 is YSYEKL. With 4 bases clipped from V and 10 bases from J, the junction kept 17 bases outside the gene matches. Here the CDR3 DNA reads TGCGCCAGCAGCCTCCATGGCAGGGCGGGGGGGCACGGAGAGCAGTTCTTC. Amino acids: CASSLHGRAGGHGEQFF.

CDR3 protein: CASSLVHPRQANTEAFF. The CDR3 DNA reads TGTGCCAGCAGCTTAGTACACCCGCGGCAGGCGAACACTGAAGCTTTCTTT. The chain employs TRBV7-2 and TRBJ1-1; D not certain. From germline, CDR1 is SGHTA and CDR2 FQGNSA. The V end lost 1 base, the J end lost 1 base, and 16 bases lay between the germline ends. This CDR3 is built from 17 residues.

The V gene is TRBV18, the J gene TRBJ2-7; D gene unclear. Trimming took off 1 base at V and 9 bases at J, with 19 bases between the two ends. The length of the CDR3 is 15 residues. The V gene's germline CDR1 is KGHSH and CDR2 LQKENI. The CDR3 DNA follows: TGTGCCAGCTCACCACAGGACCCAGGTCACCTAGTGCAGTACTTC. It specifies CASSPQDPGHLVQYF.

The rearrangement joins TRBV12-2 to TRBJ2-7; TRBD2, the table's D call, lacks a check against the DNA. TRBV12-2 is shown as a pseudogene. The length of the CDR3 is 11 residues. The CDR3 reads CASRFKSEQYF. Here the CDR3 DNA reads TGTGCAAGTCGCTTTAAGAGCGAGCAGTACTTC.

The V gene is TRBV7-2, the J gene TRBJ2-4; tentative D call: TRBD1 (5 bases). CDR1 and CDR2 (germline): SGHTA, FQGNSA. The CDR3 consists of 16 residues. Deletions cut 2 bases from V and 0 bases from J, with 11 bases between. CDR3 residues: CASSLQGFLAKNIQYF. CDR3 in DNA: TGTGCCAGCAGCTTACAGGGATTCCTAGCCAAAAACATTCAGTACTTC.

The chain uses TRBV7-3 and TRBJ2-2; D is perhaps TRBD2 (5 bases). Germline loops: CDR1 SGHTA, CDR2 FQGTGA. The ends were cut back, 5 bases at V and 0 bases at J, with 10 bases in the middle. The CDR3 has 15 residues. The CDR3 nucleotides are TGTGCCAGCAGCCCCGGACTGTCGAACACCGGGGAGCTGTTTTTT. It yields the protein CASSPGLSNTGELFF.

The CDR3 reads CAWSAGTALYGYTF. For the CDR3, the DNA is TGTGCCTGGAGTGCCGGGACAGCTCTTTATGGCTACACCTTC. This chain links TRBV30 with TRBJ1-2; 7 bases agree with TRBD1. V gave up 1 base and J gave up 5 bases; unmatched junction bases: 7. The CDR3 extends over 14 amino acids. Germline-derived CDR1 and CDR2 are GTSNPN and SVGIG (reference sequence). The full variable domain, in which reference TRBV30 and TRBJ1-2 provide the parts outside the CDR3, is SQTIHQWPATLVQPVGSPLSLECTVEGTSNPNLYWYRQAAGRGLQLLFYSVGIGQISSEVPQNLSASRPQDRQFILSSKKLLLSDSGFYLCAWSAGTALYGYTFGSGTRLTVV.

This rearrangement joins TRBV12-3 or TRBV12-4 to TRBJ2-5; D not resolved. The V end was cut by 0 bases, the J end by 0 bases, with 2 bases between. The CDR3 is made up of 13 amino acids. CDR3 residues: CASSLANQETQYF. The CDR3 DNA sequence: TGTGCCAGCAGTTTAGCGAACCAAGAGACCCAGTACTTC.

The V call is TRBV7-3, the J call TRBJ2-2, with TRBD1 as a possible D gene (5 bases). The CDR3 consists of 15 residues. Germline values: CDR1 SGHTA, CDR2 FQGTGA. Between the trimmed V and J ends, which lost 5 bases and 3 bases, there was a span of 13 bases. This CDR3 is CASSTTARDTGELFF. The DNA for the CDR3 is TGTGCCAGCAGCACAACGGCCAGGGACACCGGGGAGCTGTTTTTT.

This clone was counted a single time. This chain connects TRBV11-3 to TRBJ2-3; 7 positions agree with TRBD1. The CDR3 runs to 16 residues. The V and J ends lost 6 bases and 0 bases, in that order; junction bases with no gene match: 9. The V gene's germline CDR1 is SGHNT and CDR2 YENEEA. The chain's CDR3 is CASSIGGGSSTDTQYF. CDR3 coding DNA: TGTGCCAGCAGTATAGGGGGCGGGTCTAGCACAGATACGCAGTATTTT.

V gene TRBV27 combines with J gene TRBJ1-5, with 8 bases that match TRBD1. The CDR3 sequence is 16 residues long. Germline-derived CDR1 and CDR2 are MNHEY and SMNVEV (reference sequence). Losses at the gene ends were 4 bases for V and 2 bases for J; bases not matched to a gene: 7. Here the CDR3 reads CASSSYDRGGNQPQHF. DNA for the CDR3: TGTGCCAGCAGTTCCTACGACAGGGGAGGCAATCAGCCCCAGCATTTT.

V gene TRBV7-2 combines with J gene TRBJ1-5; 7 bases line up with TRBD1. Germline lookup yields CDR1 SGHTA and CDR2 FQGNSA. J was trimmed by 6 bases and V by 5 bases; bases with no gene match: 10. The CDR3 length is 15 residues. The CDR3 nucleotides are TGTGCCAGCAGCACAGACAGGGTTGGAAGTCAGCCCCAGCATTTT. Its translation: CASSTDRVGSQPQHF.

The CDR3 loop is CASSHRAYNEQFF. The CDR3, as DNA: TGTGCCAGCAGCCACAGGGCGTACAATGAGCAGTTCTTC. The chain joins TRBV3-1 (or the pseudogene TRBV3-2) to TRBJ2-1, with a possible D match to TRBD1 (5 bases). Trimming shortened V by 3 bases and J by 4 bases, and 7 bases separated the two germline ends. The germline V gene encodes CDR1 LGHDT and CDR2 YNNKEL (reference sequence). CDR3 length equals 13 residues.